This T cell receptor beta chain was captured by sequencing in a study of Ad26.COV2.S vaccination and SARS-CoV-2 variants. Produced via immunoSEQ multiplex PCR; TCRdb's table is partial and in-frame only. The sample yields about 350,000 clones, 92% seen once. The CDR3 is made up of 15 amino acids. Trimming stripped 3 bases from V and 6 bases from J, with 15 bases between. CDR1 is LNHDA, CDR2 SQIVND, per germline (reference sequence). This receptor was obtained from a human donor who had recovered from COVID-19. This sequence joins TRBV19 and TRBJ1-5; D is possibly TRBD1 (6 bases). Sequencing used peripheral blood, obtained after recovery from COVID-19. CDR3 residues: CASSIGQMGVQPQHF. Written as DNA, the CDR3 is TGTGCCAGTAGTATCGGACAGATGGGTGTTCAGCCCCAGCATTTT.